The 16 T cell receptor beta chains in this list originate from one sample, sequenced in a study of CD8 T cells in ankylosing spondylitis. Broader study findings: Made up of under ten highly homologous variants, a TCR beta motif appeared characteristic of ankylosing spondylitis blood.

TCRdb ran MiXCR on the 5' RACE reads and lists one entry per CDR3 protein. This sample has over 200,000 distinct CDR3 sequences, with around 16% found just once. These TCRs' antigens remain unknown. Sequenced sample: blood, either unsorted or a sorted T cell fraction (not recorded which). Receptors were obtained from a male donor with ankylosing spondylitis.

In its sample, this clonotype was seen many times. The gene calls are TRBV5-6 and TRBJ2-7; D is perhaps TRBD1 (6 bases). The CDR3 spans 14 residues. Deletions cut 0 bases from V and 2 bases from J, with 9 bases between. Germline V gene sequence: CDR1 SGHDT, CDR2 YYEEEE. The CDR3 DNA sequence: TGTGCCAGCAGCTTGGTGGGGGCACCCTACGAGCAGTACTTC. Translated: CASSLVGAPYEQYF.

The rearrangement uses TRBV27 and TRBJ1-1; D is undetermined. V shed 4 bases and J shed 1 base, with 10 bases lying between them. Germline CDR1 reads MNHEY; CDR2 reads SMNVEV (reference sequence). This CDR3 comprises 14 residues. This chain's CDR3 is CASSSTLGNTEAFF. CDR3 nucleotide sequence: TGTGCCAGCAGTTCAACGTTGGGGAACACTGAAGCTTTCTTT.

This clonotype has just a few counts. The rearrangement joins TRBV20-1 to TRBJ1-5; TRBD1 is a possible D gene (5 bases). CDR3 length equals 15 residues. The ends were cut back, 3 bases at V and 3 bases at J, with 15 bases in the middle. Germline values: CDR1 DFQATT, CDR2 SNEGSKA (reference sequence). For the CDR3, the DNA is TGCAGTGCTAGCGCCGGGGAGGGGTTCAATCAGCCCCAGCATTTT. As protein: CSASAGEGFNQPQHF.

The chain links TRBV20-1 to TRBJ2-3, with D hard to call. CDR3 length: 11 residues. Germline V gene sequence: CDR1 DFQATT, CDR2 SNEGSKA (reference sequence). The V end was cut by 5 bases, the J end by 5 bases, with 8 bases between. The CDR3 bases are TGCAGTGCTCCAATAGGAGATACGCAGTATTTT. Translating it yields CSAPIGDTQYF.

This chain uses TRBV4-2 with TRBJ2-3, with D maybe TRBD1 (6 bases). The CDR3 extends over 18 amino acids. Germline assignment: CDR1 LGHNA and CDR2 YNFKEQ. V was pared by 0 bases and J by 0 bases, with 16 bases between. CDR3 nucleotides: TGTGCCAGCAGCCAAGATTTGGGACACAAGCCTAGCACAGATACGCAGTATTTT. This encodes CASSQDLGHKPSTDTQYF.

This chain joins TRBV20-1 and TRBJ2-1; the D is unclear. Between the trimmed V and J ends, which lost 4 bases and 5 bases, there was a span of 9 bases. The CDR3 totals 12 residues. In germline, CDR1 is DFQATT, CDR2 SNEGSKA (reference sequence). The chain's CDR3 is CSATRRDNEQFF. The CDR3 DNA sequence: TGCAGTGCTACCCGCCGGGACAATGAGCAGTTCTTC.

The genes are TRBV19 and TRBJ1-5; D is uncertain. CDR3 length equals 16 residues. Germline lookup yields CDR1 LNHDA and CDR2 SQIVND (reference sequence). The V end was cut by 5 bases, the J end by 8 bases, with 22 bases between. The CDR3 sequence: CASSPFSVRAPKPQHF. The DNA for the CDR3 is TGTGCCAGTAGTCCATTCTCCGTCCGGGCCCCCAAGCCCCAGCATTTT.

This clonotype has ten or more counts. V gene TRBV9 combines with J gene TRBJ2-1, with a weak D call TRBD2 (5 bases). Germline CDR1 is SGDLS and CDR2 is YYNGEE. The CDR3 is 15 amino acids. V was trimmed by 3 bases and J by 6 bases, leaving 16 bases between them. The CDR3, as DNA: TGTGCCAGCAGCGGACCCGGGGATGTTTCCAATGAGCAGTTCTTC. It encodes CASSGPGDVSNEQFF.

The chain has TRBV7-9 and TRBJ2-7, with unresolved D. The length of the CDR3 is 12 residues. Trimming stripped 1 base from V and 4 bases from J, with 5 bases between. The germline gives CDR1 SEHNR, CDR2 FQNEAQ (reference sequence). CDR3 region: CASSLEEYEQYF. CDR3 coding DNA: TGTGCCAGCAGCTTAGAGGAGTACGAGCAGTACTTC.

This chain links TRBV2 with TRBJ2-3, with TRBD2 identical over 13 bases. The germline CDR1 and CDR2 sequences are SNHLY and FYNNEI. There are 16 residues in the CDR3. V lost 3 bases and J lost 2; bases outside the gene matches: 2. The CDR3 reads CASSEGTSGITDTQYF. As DNA, the CDR3 is TGTGCCAGCAGTGAGGGGACTAGCGGGATCACAGATACGCAGTATTTT.

The chain has TRBV4-3 and TRBJ1-2; D is unresolved. Germline V CDR1 and CDR2: LGHNA, YSLEER. This CDR3 has 16 residues. V gave up 0 bases and J gave up 2 bases, with 13 bases separating them. CDR3 residues: CASSQDSGIRNYGYTF. CDR3 DNA: TGCGCCAGCAGCCAAGATTCTGGTATAAGGAACTATGGCTACACCTTC.

The rearrangement links TRBV11-1 to TRBJ2-1; the D is unclear. The length of the CDR3 is 16 residues. Looked up from germline, CDR1 is SGHAT and CDR2 is FQDESV (reference sequence). The V and J ends lost 3 bases and 0 bases respectively, with 12 bases between them. CDR3 loop: CASSFDGFSSYNEQFF. As DNA, the CDR3 is TGTGCCAGCAGCTTCGACGGCTTCAGCTCCTACAATGAGCAGTTCTTC.

This clonotype was counted at least ten times. The genes are TRBV15 and TRBJ2-2; weak D call: TRBD1 (6 bases). Trimming took off 1 base at V and 0 bases at J, with 12 bases between the two ends. Germline CDR1 LNHNV, CDR2 YYDKDF (reference sequence). The CDR3 is made up of 17 amino acids. The CDR3 sequence: CATSRGDTDTNTGELFF. CDR3 sequence (DNA): TGTGCCACCAGCAGAGGGGACACAGACACGAACACCGGGGAGCTGTTTTTT.

The V and J genes are TRBV5-1 and TRBJ2-3, with 11 bases lining up with TRBD2. The CDR3 is 17 residues long. CDR1 SGHRS and CDR2 YFSETQ come from the germline V gene. Trimming took 0 bases from V and 5 from J; bases not matched to a gene: 8. This CDR3 is CASSLGASGGPGDTQYF. CDR3 bases: TGCGCCAGCAGCTTGGGGGCTAGCGGGGGGCCCGGAGATACGCAGTATTTT.

In its sample, this clonotype was seen a few times. The chain's CDR3 is CASNEGTTRTDTQYF. The CDR3 nucleotides read TGTGCCAGCAACGAGGGGACAACTCGGACAGATACGCAGTATTTT. The V and J genes are TRBV9 and TRBJ2-3; tentatively, D is TRBD1 (6 bases). V gave up 6 bases and J gave up 3 bases, with 17 bases separating them. The CDR3 is made up of 15 amino acids. Germline V lookup: CDR1 SGDLS, CDR2 YYNGEE.

This sequence joins TRBV28 and TRBJ2-7, with 12 bases lining up with TRBD2. The V and J ends lost 4 bases and 0 bases, in that order; junction bases with no gene match: 10. The CDR3 totals 18 residues. Per the germline V gene, CDR1 is MDHEN and CDR2 is SYDVKM. CDR3 amino acids: CASSSPASGRAFSYEQYF. The CDR3 nucleotides read TGTGCCAGCAGTTCCCCCGCTAGCGGGAGGGCCTTCTCCTACGAGCAGTACTTC.